The 19 T cell receptor beta chains given below trace back to one sample, sequenced in a study of regulatory T cells in long-lasting Graves disease. In building TCR beta libraries, iRepertoire HTBI primers were used together with Arm-PCR of CDR3 regions. TCRdb re-derived calls from the multiplex PCR reads in MiXCR, one entry per CDR3 protein. The sample holds roughly 380,000 distinct CDR3 sequences, 16% seen once. Time point described: newly diagnosed GD, antithyroid drugs for less than 3 months. PBMCs provided the RNA from which the TCR library was made. This sample was also put to use in a study of T cells in Graves' hyperthyroidism and ophthalmopathy.

Specimen: peripheral blood mononuclear cells (PBMCs), collected at new diagnosis, from a patient treated with antithyroid drugs. These receptors all stem from a middle-aged man with Graves disease.

There are a few counts of this clonotype. V gene TRBV20-1 combines with J gene TRBJ2-1, with 13 bases fitting TRBD2. CDR3 length equals 14 residues. V lost 5 bases, J lost 9 bases, and 7 bases stayed unmatched. Germline values: CDR1 DFQATT, CDR2 SNEGSKA (reference sequence). In DNA form, the CDR3 reads TGCAGTGCTGAACTAGCGGGGGGGGGGAGTGAGCAGTTCTTC. This gives the protein CSAELAGGGSEQFF.

V and J are TRBV7-2 and TRBJ2-5, with 7 bases that match TRBD1. The CDR3 sequence is 15 residues long. The trim removed 5 bases at V and 7 bases at J, leaving 13 bases unmatched. The germline V gene encodes CDR1 SGHTA and CDR2 FQGNSA. The CDR3 bases are TGTGCCAGCAGCCCAGGGACAGCCTCCGTAAGGACCCAGTACTTC. Translating gives CASSPGTASVRTQYF.

There are many counts of this clonotype. This rearrangement joins TRBV7-9 to TRBJ2-5; TRBD1 matches 8 bases. This CDR3 contains 15 residues. J gave up 4 bases and V 2 bases, and 6 bases lay outside the gene matches. Germline CDR1 and CDR2: SEHNR and FQNEAQ (reference sequence). The CDR3 region is CASSLPGGARETQYF. CDR3 sequence (DNA): TGTGCCAGCAGCTTACCAGGGGGCGCACGAGAGACCCAGTACTTC. Together with reference TRBV7-9 and TRBJ2-5, the CDR3 gives the full variable domain: DTGVSQNPRHKITKRGQNVTFRCDPISEHNRLYWYRQTLGQGPEFLTYFQNEAQLEKSRLLSDRFSAERPKGSFSTLEIQRTEQGDSAMYLCASSLPGGARETQYFGPGTRLLVL.

V is TRBV11-2 and J is TRBJ2-1; 12 bases match TRBD2. The germline CDR1 and CDR2 sequences are SGHAT and FQNNGV. Trimming took 4 bases from V and 5 from J; bases not matched to a gene: 6. This CDR3 is 16 amino acids long. In nucleotides, the CDR3 is TGTGCCAGCAGCTCGAAGACTAGCGGGGGTAACAATGAGCAGTTCTTC. Translating it yields CASSSKTSGGNNEQFF.

This clonotype was seen many times. This chain connects TRBV20-1 to TRBJ2-7; 8 bases agree with TRBD1. The CDR3 runs 14 residues. Per germline, CDR1 DFQATT and CDR2 SNEGSKA (reference sequence). Trimming removed 6 bases from V and 4 bases from J; junction bases left unmatched: 11. This CDR3 is CSARDRRSFYEQYF. The CDR3, as DNA: TGCAGTGCGAGGGACAGGCGGTCCTTTTACGAGCAGTACTTC.

This clonotype was observed at least ten times. J is TRBJ2-5 and V is TRBV29-1, with TRBD1 matching over 7 bases. J lost 1 base, V lost 7 bases, and 3 bases had no gene match. Germline V gene lookup returns CDR1 SQVTM and CDR2 ANQGSEA. This CDR3 region has 12 residues. CDR3 sequence: CSGRQGQETQYF. DNA for the CDR3: TGCAGCGGGAGACAGGGCCAAGAGACCCAGTACTTC.

This clonotype appeared many times. This chain links TRBV7-3 with TRBJ1-5, with D unresolved. The CDR3 is 13 amino acids. V dropped 0 bases and J dropped 4 bases, with 4 bases sitting between them. From germline, CDR1 is SGHTA and CDR2 FQGTGA. Written as DNA, the CDR3 is TGTGCCAGCAGCTTAACAGAAAATCAGCCCCAGCATTTT. It translates to CASSLTENQPQHF.

At least ten counts were recorded for this clonotype. The chain carries TRBV20-1 and TRBJ2-3; a weak D match, TRBD2 (5 bases). CDR1 is DFQATT, CDR2 SNEGSKA, per germline (reference sequence). V was shortened by 7 bases and J by 1 base, with 15 bases between the two germline ends. The CDR3 loop spans 14 amino acids. As DNA, the CDR3 is TGCAGTGGTCGCGGGCGGTCTCGCACAGATACGCAGTATTTT. It codes for CSGRGRSRTDTQYF.

The CDR3 spells CASSFSGGMNTEAFF. The CDR3 nucleotides read TGCGCCAGCAGCTTTAGCGGAGGCATGAACACTGAAGCTTTCTTT. This chain joins TRBV5-1 and TRBJ1-1, with D uncertain. Germline lookup yields CDR1 SGHRS and CDR2 YFSETQ. V was pared by 2 bases and J by 0 bases, with 11 bases between. CDR3 size: 15 residues.

This clonotype has ten or more counts. The CDR3 DNA follows: TGTGCCAGCTCCTCACCCAGAGATACGCAGTATTTT. This gives the protein CASSSPRDTQYF. The chain couples TRBV7-2 to TRBJ2-3; D gene unclear. The CDR3 is 12 amino acids. Per germline, CDR1 SGHTA and CDR2 FQGNSA. The ends were cut back, 8 bases at V and 5 bases at J, with 11 bases in the middle.

The table lists this clonotype with many counts. CDR3 coding DNA: TGTGCCAGCAGTTTAGGGCTAGGCAAGGAGCAGTTCTTC. It specifies CASSLGLGKEQFF. The rearrangement joins TRBV27 to TRBJ2-1, with D hard to call. Trimming removed 2 bases at V and 10 bases at J, with 12 bases between. The CDR3 contains 13 residues. Germline V gives CDR1 MNHEY, CDR2 SMNVEV (reference sequence).

This clonotype was seen only a few times. V is TRBV19 and J is TRBJ2-1, with D perhaps matching TRBD2 (5 bases). The CDR3 is 16 amino acids. Germline V CDR1 and CDR2: LNHDA, SQIVND (reference sequence). Trimming took 5 bases from V and 2 from J, leaving 16 bases between them. The CDR3 here is CASSPRTGGTYNEQFF. CDR3 coding DNA: TGTGCCAGTAGTCCCCGGACTGGAGGAACCTACAATGAGCAGTTCTTC.

This clonotype was counted only a few times. V gene TRBV2 combines with J gene TRBJ1-5; D is unresolved. CDR3 size: 13 residues. Germline CDR1 is SNHLY and CDR2 is FYNNEI. Trimming removed 4 bases at V and 8 bases at J, with 12 bases between. The CDR3 DNA follows: TGTGCCAGCAGTGTAATACGACGTGAGCCCCAGCATTTT. Translating it yields CASSVIRREPQHF.

This sequence joins TRBV7-2 and TRBJ2-5, with D possibly matching TRBD1 (5 bases). This CDR3 region has 14 residues. The germline gives CDR1 SGHTA, CDR2 FQGNSA. The germline V and J ends were trimmed by 3 bases and 4 bases, with 12 bases remaining between them. The DNA for the CDR3 is TGTGCCAGCAGCTTGAGCTCCAGGGTAGAGACCCAGTACTTC. This encodes CASSLSSRVETQYF.

This clonotype has ten or more counts. The chain links TRBV6-9 to TRBJ2-7, with D possibly TRBD2 on 6 matching bases. Germline V gene sequence: CDR1 MNHGY, CDR2 SVAAGI. CDR3 length equals 12 residues. V was clipped by 3 bases and J by 6 bases, with 9 bases between them. The CDR3 DNA is TGTGCCAGCAGTTACGGGACTGGCGAGCAGTACTTC. Translating it yields CASSYGTGEQYF.

Details on this clonotype: A read error is possible here, since a much larger clone lies one base away. The chain is built from TRBV12-3 or TRBV12-4 and TRBJ2-5; perhaps D is TRBD1 or TRBD2 (5 bases each). Trimming removed 6 bases at V and 2 bases at J, with 19 bases between. The CDR3 consists of 16 residues. In DNA, the CDR3 is TGTGCCAGCAGCCTCTCAGAGGGGTACCATCAAGAGACCCAGTACTTC. It is translated as CASSLSEGYHQETQYF.

Remarks on this clonotype: A much larger clone lies one base from this, so it may be a read error. The V and J genes are TRBV7-2 and TRBJ2-1; D uncertain. The CDR3 runs 16 residues. CDR1 is SGHTA, CDR2 FQGNSA, per germline. The CDR3 spells CASSLVSANSYNEQLF. DNA for the CDR3: TGTGCCAGCAGCTTAGTTTCGGCCAACTCCTACAATGAGCAGCTCTTC. Supplemented by reference TRBV7-2 and TRBJ2-1, the full variable domain reads GAGVSQSPSNKVTEKGKDVELRCDPISGHTALYWYRQSLGQGLEFLIYFQGNSAPDKSGLPSDRFSAERTGGSVSTLTIQRTQQEDSAVYLCASSLVSANSYNEQLFGPGTRLTVL.

This clonotype was counted at least ten times. The J gene is TRBJ2-5, the V gene TRBV28; D remains unclear. Trimming took off 7 bases at V and 0 bases at J, with 6 bases between the two ends. The germline gives CDR1 MDHEN, CDR2 SYDVKM. CDR3 length: 12 residues. CDR3 bases: TGTGCCAGCATGGGGTACCAAGAGACCCAGTACTTC. This sequence encodes CASMGYQETQYF.

The J gene is TRBJ2-1, the V gene TRBV3-1, with D possibly being TRBD2 (5 bases). Germline V lookup: CDR1 LGHDT, CDR2 YNNKEL (reference sequence). This CDR3 is 12 amino acids long. Trimming stripped 3 bases from V and 9 bases from J, with 9 bases between. The CDR3: CASSHLGGEQFF. CDR3 DNA sequence: TGTGCCAGCAGCCATCTAGGAGGTGAGCAGTTCTTC.